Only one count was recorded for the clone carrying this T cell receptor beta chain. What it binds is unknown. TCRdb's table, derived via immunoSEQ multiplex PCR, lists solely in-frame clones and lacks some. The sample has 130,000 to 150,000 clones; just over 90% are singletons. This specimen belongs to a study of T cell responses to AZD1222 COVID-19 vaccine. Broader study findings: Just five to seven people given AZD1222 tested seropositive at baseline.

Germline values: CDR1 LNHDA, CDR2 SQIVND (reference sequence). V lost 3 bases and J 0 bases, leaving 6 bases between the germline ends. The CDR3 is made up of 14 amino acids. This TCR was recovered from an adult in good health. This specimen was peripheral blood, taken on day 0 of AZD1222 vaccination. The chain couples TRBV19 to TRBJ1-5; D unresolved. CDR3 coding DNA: TGTGCCAGTAGTATCTGGGATAGCAATCAGCCCCAGCATTTT. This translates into CASSIWDSNQPQHF.